These 20 T cell receptor beta chains were all obtained from the same sample, sequenced in a study of tumor-infiltrating lymphocytes in oesophageal squamous cell carcinoma. Via MiXCR, TCRdb re-called the PCR reads, giving one row per CDR3 protein. Counted here are fewer than 20,000 distinct CDR3 sequences, 35% to 50% occurring once; the ten biggest clones make up roughly 26%. The sample was esophageal tumor tissue. Receptors originate from a male donor with esophageal squamous cell carcinoma.

The rearrangement links TRBV11-2 to TRBJ2-3; D remains unclear. Trimming left V 5 bases short and J 4 bases short, with 10 bases between. Looked up from germline, CDR1 is SGHAT and CDR2 is FQNNGV. The CDR3 covers 13 residues. CDR3 nucleotide sequence: TGTGCCAGCAGCCGGACCCTCCCAGATACGCAGTATTTT. Amino acid sequence: CASSRTLPDTQYF.

This clonotype was counted at least ten times. This likely comes from a read error, as the CDR3 has no conserved phenylalanine or tryptophan at its end. The DNA is omitted, as the CDR3 cannot be located on it reliably, and the CDR3 follows TCRdb's listing. V gene TRBV7-9 combines with J gene TRBJ2-7. Germline CDR1 is SEHNR and CDR2 is FQNEAQ (reference sequence). Termini included, the CDR3 measures 14 amino acids. The CDR3 here is CASSSDHYGYTFGS.

This clonotype occurred many times. The rearrangement joins TRBV10-3 to TRBJ1-2; 9 positions match TRBD1. Germline lookup yields CDR1 ENHRY and CDR2 SYGVKD. This CDR3 region has 14 residues. V gave up 6 bases and J gave up 6 bases; unmatched junction bases: 8. The CDR3 DNA is TGTGCCATCAGCCTACAGACAGGGGGGGATGGCTACACCTTC. This sequence encodes CAISLQTGGDGYTF.

This clonotype was detected many times. V usage is TRBV5-4 and J usage is TRBJ2-5; 13 bases map to TRBD2. V shed 4 bases and J 5 bases; nucleotides not matched to a gene: 8. The CDR3 has 16 amino acids. From germline, CDR1 is SGHNT and CDR2 YYREEE (reference sequence). The DNA of the CDR3 is TGTGCCAGCAGCGAGAAACTAGCGGGGGGGGGGGAGACCCAGTACTTC. As protein: CASSEKLAGGGETQYF.

The chain is built from TRBV7-9 and TRBJ2-1; 7 bases map to TRBD2. J lost 0 bases, V lost 7 bases, and 3 bases had no gene match. The CDR3 consists of 14 residues. Per germline, CDR1 SEHNR and CDR2 FQNEAQ (reference sequence). The CDR3: CASKGRASYNEQFF. Written as DNA, the CDR3 is TGTGCCAGCAAAGGGAGGGCCTCCTACAATGAGCAGTTCTTC.

This clonotype was seen a single time. The rearrangement links TRBV7-8 to TRBJ2-1; D not certain. The J call may be mistaken, given a closer DNA end match to TRBJ2-7. Germline V gives CDR1 SGHVS, CDR2 FQNEAQ. The CDR3 covers 18 residues. This CDR3 is CASSSRKKINGSYNEQYF. In DNA, the CDR3 is TGTGCCAGCAGCTCCCGAAAAAAGATAAATGGTTCCTACAATGAGCAGTACTTC.

The chain combines TRBV6-1 with TRBJ2-5; D is perhaps TRBD2 (7 bases). The J call may be faulty, since TRBJ2-1 better matches the DNA end. The germline gives CDR1 MNHNS, CDR2 SASEGT. CDR3 size: 13 residues. The DNA of the CDR3 is TGTGCCAGCCGGGGGGCCCTCCCCTACGAGCAGTTCTTC. Protein: CASRGALPYEQFF.

This clonotype was seen only a few times. The V gene is TRBV6-1, the J gene TRBJ2-5; a weak D match, TRBD2 (5 bases). The J call may not be correct, given that the DNA end is closer to TRBJ2-7. Germline assignment: CDR1 MNHNS and CDR2 SASEGT. The CDR3 is 15 amino acids. CDR3 in amino acids: CASSEAALSGYEQYF. In nucleotides, the CDR3 is TGTGCCAGCAGTGAAGCGGCCCTGTCGGGGTACGAGCAGTACTTC.

V gene TRBV7-2 combines with J gene TRBJ2-1, with no clear D. Judging by the DNA end, TRBJ2-5 fits better; the J call may be wrong. CDR3 length: 15 residues. Germline values: CDR1 SGHTA, CDR2 FQGNSA. The CDR3 DNA follows: TGTGCCAGCAGCTTAGGAAAGGCCCGTAAAGAGACCCAGTACTTC. Encoded protein: CASSLGKARKETQYF.

The gene calls are TRBV7-2 and TRBJ2-3; D may be TRBD1 (6 bases). The germline V and J ends were trimmed by 5 bases and 14 bases, with 26 bases remaining between them. CDR1 is SGHTA and CDR2 is FQGNSA in the germline V gene. The CDR3 extends over 15 amino acids. CDR3 DNA sequence: TGTGCCAGCAGCATGTTCCCCAGGGGTCCCGGGGAGCTGTATTTT. Translating gives CASSMFPRGPGELYF.

By frequency in the sample, this clonotype is medium-sized (0.01 to 0.1%). V is TRBV11-3 and J is TRBJ2-3; unclear D gene. CDR3 length equals 13 residues. Trimming took off 1 base at V and 5 bases at J, with 7 bases between the two ends. From germline, CDR1 is SGHNT and CDR2 YENEEA. The CDR3 DNA follows: TGTGCCAGCAGCTTAGTCGGAAGAGATACGCAGTATTTT. The encoded protein is CASSLVGRDTQYF. Variable domain in full (rest from reference TRBV11-3 and TRBJ2-3): EAGVVQSPRYKIIEKKQPVAFWCNPISGHNTLYWYLQNLGQGPELLIRYENEEAVDDSQLPKDRFSAERLKGVDSTLKIQPAELGDSAVYLCASSLVGRDTQYFGPGTRLTVL.

This chain uses TRBV7-9 with TRBJ1-6, with D maybe TRBD2 (5 bases). The DNA end is more similar to TRBJ2-5, so the J call may be wrong. This CDR3 spans 14 amino acids. Germline V gene lookup returns CDR1 SEHNR and CDR2 FQNEAQ (reference sequence). The CDR3 protein is CASSLAGAGETQYF. CDR3 nucleotide sequence: TGTGCCAGCAGCTTAGCGGGAGCCGGGGAGACCCAGTACTTC.

By its share, this clonotype is medium-sized (0.01 to 0.1%). The chain links TRBV7-2 to TRBJ2-5; D ambiguous. The CDR3 consists of 16 residues. V dropped 4 bases and J dropped 0 bases, with 15 bases sitting between them. CDR1 SGHTA and CDR2 FQGNSA come from the germline V gene. The CDR3 loop is CASSSGTYPYQETQYF. In DNA, the CDR3 is TGTGCCAGCAGCTCCGGCACGTACCCGTACCAAGAGACCCAGTACTTC.

By proportion, this clonotype is large. The rearrangement uses TRBV11-1 and TRBJ2-5; D is tentatively TRBD1 or TRBD2 (6 bases each). This CDR3 is built from 14 residues. V was pared by 1 base and J by 5 bases, with 11 bases between. Germline V gene lookup returns CDR1 SGHAT and CDR2 FQDESV (reference sequence). This CDR3 is CASSLGGAGETQYF. The CDR3 DNA follows: TGTGCCAGCAGCTTAGGGGGGGCTGGGGAGACCCAGTACTTC. Drawing the rest from reference TRBV11-1 and TRBJ2-5, the complete variable domain is EAEVAQSPRYKITEKSQAVAFWCDPISGHATLYWYRQILGQGPELLVQFQDESVVDDSQLPKDRFSAERLKGVDSTLKIQPAELGDSAMYLCASSLGGAGETQYFGPGTRLLVL.

This clonotype is labeled medium-sized. The chain joins TRBV7-8 to TRBJ2-5, with 9 bases that match TRBD1. With V trimmed by 2 bases and J by 2 bases, 12 bases remained unmatched. Germline CDR1 is SGHVS and CDR2 is FQNEAQ. This CDR3 is built from 18 residues. The DNA for the CDR3 is TGTGCCAGCAGCTTAATATTGGTCGGGGACAGGGCACAAGAGACCCAGTACTTC. Protein: CASSLILVGDRAQETQYF.

Relative to its sample, this clonotype is medium-sized. V and J are TRBV12-3 or TRBV12-4 and TRBJ2-7; maybe TRBD2 (5 bases). This CDR3 comprises 14 residues. V dropped 0 bases and J dropped 3 bases, with 9 bases sitting between them. The CDR3 DNA reads TGTGCCAGCAGTTTAGCGACCGCGGGCTACGAGCAGTACTTC. Its protein product is CASSLATAGYEQYF.

This clonotype came up many times. A read error may explain this, as a much larger clone is one base away. CDR3 in amino acids: CASSLWGSEQYF. CDR3 in DNA: TGTGCCAGCAGCTTATGGGGAAGTGAGCAGTACTTC. The chain links TRBV7-6 to TRBJ2-5; the D is unclear. The V end lost 2 bases, the J end lost 11 bases, and 12 bases lay between the germline ends. Germline CDR1 and CDR2: SGHVS and FNYEAQ. This CDR3 has 12 residues.

To note about this clonotype: A read error is possible here, since a much larger clone lies one base away. This rearrangement joins TRBV19 to TRBJ2-5; no reliable D call. The J call could be wrong; TRBJ2-1 is a better fit for the DNA end. Germline values: CDR1 LNHDA, CDR2 SQIVND (reference sequence). The length of the CDR3 is 14 residues. Written as DNA, the CDR3 is TGTGCCAGTAGTGCGACGGCGGTACAAGAGACCCAGTTCTTC. Translated: CASSATAVQETQFF.

This clonotype was found many times. A read error may be the cause here, since a much bigger clone is one base away. The V call is TRBV28, the J call TRBJ2-1, with D possibly being TRBD2 (5 bases). The J call may be incorrect, as the DNA end agrees better with TRBJ2-7. Per the germline V gene, CDR1 is MDHEN and CDR2 is SYDVKM. The CDR3 has 16 residues. CDR3 in amino acids: CASSLWSGSPYNEQYF. The DNA for the CDR3 is TGTGCCAGCAGTTTATGGTCGGGATCCCCCTACAATGAGCAGTACTTC.

This clonotype was counted many times. A read error is possible here, since a much larger clone lies one base away. The chain recombines TRBV11-2 with TRBJ2-5; D tentatively reads TRBD1 or TRBD2 (7 bases each). V lost 5 bases to trimming and J lost 11 bases, with 21 bases between them. Germline V lookup: CDR1 SGHAT, CDR2 FQNNGV. This CDR3 comprises 14 residues. The CDR3 loop reads CASSPGTIQGEQYF. The DNA for the CDR3 is TGTGCCAGCAGCCCCGGGACTATTCAGGGGGAGCAGTACTTC.